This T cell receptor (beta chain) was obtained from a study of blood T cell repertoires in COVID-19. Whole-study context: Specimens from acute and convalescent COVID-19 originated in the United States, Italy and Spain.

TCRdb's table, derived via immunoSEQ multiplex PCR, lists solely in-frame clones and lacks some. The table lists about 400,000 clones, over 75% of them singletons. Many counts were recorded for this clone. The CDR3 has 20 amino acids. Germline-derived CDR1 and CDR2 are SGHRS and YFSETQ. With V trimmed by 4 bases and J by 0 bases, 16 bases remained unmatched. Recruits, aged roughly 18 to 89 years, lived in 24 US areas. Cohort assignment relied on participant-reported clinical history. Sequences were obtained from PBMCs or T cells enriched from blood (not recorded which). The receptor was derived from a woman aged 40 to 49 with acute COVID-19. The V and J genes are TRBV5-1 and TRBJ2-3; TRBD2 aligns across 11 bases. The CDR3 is CASSPGGGLAGGPSTDTQYF. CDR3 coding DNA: TGCGCCAGCAGCCCCGGTGGGGGTCTAGCGGGGGGCCCTAGCACAGATACGCAGTATTTT.